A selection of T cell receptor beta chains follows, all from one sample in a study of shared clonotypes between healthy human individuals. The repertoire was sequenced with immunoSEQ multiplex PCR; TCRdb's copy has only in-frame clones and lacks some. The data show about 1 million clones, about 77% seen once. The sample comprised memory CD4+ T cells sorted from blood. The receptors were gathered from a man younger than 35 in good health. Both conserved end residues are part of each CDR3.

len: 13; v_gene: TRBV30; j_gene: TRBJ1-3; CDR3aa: CAWSVQGTGAIYF
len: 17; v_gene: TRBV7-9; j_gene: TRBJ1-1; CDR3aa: CASLPRTGGEGVPEAFF
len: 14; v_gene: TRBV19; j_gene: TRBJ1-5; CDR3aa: CASSQTGGNQPQHF
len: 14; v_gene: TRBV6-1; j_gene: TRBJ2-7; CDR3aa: CASTAELGVYEQYF
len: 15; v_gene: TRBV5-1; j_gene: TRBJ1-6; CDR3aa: CASSRGGQGDSPLHF
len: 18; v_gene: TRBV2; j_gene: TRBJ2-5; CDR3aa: CASSEGRLAGGLQETQYF
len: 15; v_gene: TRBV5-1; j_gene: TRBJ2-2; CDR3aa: CASSPGQTNTGELFF
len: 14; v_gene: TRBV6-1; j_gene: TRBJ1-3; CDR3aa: CASSWTRSGNTIYF
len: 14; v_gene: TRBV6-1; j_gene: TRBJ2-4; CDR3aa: CASSDLLILGIQYF
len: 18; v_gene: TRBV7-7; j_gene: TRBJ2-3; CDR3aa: CASSFFPVDRFTTDTQYF
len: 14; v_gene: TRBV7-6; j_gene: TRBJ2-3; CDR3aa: CASSLGRRGDTQYF
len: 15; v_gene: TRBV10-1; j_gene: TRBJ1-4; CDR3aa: CASSEIETTNEKLFF